The 7 T cell receptor beta chains listed next were all sequenced from one sample in a study of CD8+CD57+ T cells in acquired aplastic anemia. The sequenced patients had an expansion of CD8+CD57+ cells seen by flow cytometry. TCR beta VDJ and CDR3 were profiled, and genomic DNA was the template. TCRdb processed the reads anew with MiXCR; each CDR3 protein has one entry. The sample contains roughly 500,000 distinct CDR3 sequences, around 30% of which appear only once. The specimen was sorted CD4+, CD8+, or CD8+CD57+ T cells (not recorded which) from PBMCs. The receptor source for this set is a human donor with aplastic anemia.

As regards this clonotype: A much larger clone lies one base from this, so it may be a read error. The chain employs TRBV15 and TRBJ2-3; the D is unclear. The CDR3 covers 16 residues. Germline values: CDR1 LNHNV, CDR2 YYDKDF (reference sequence). The CDR3 nucleotides read TGTGCCGCCAGCAGAGATTCAGAATTGAGCACAGATACGCAGTATTTT. The encoded protein is CAASRDSELSTDTQYF.

The table lists this clonotype with many counts. The chain employs TRBV7-2 and TRBJ1-6, with D tentatively TRBD1 (6 bases). Germline V gene sequence: CDR1 SGHTA, CDR2 FQGNSA. The CDR3 covers 16 residues. Trimming took off 2 bases at V and 7 bases at J, with 15 bases between the two ends. This CDR3 is CASSLNNAGVNSPLHF. The CDR3 DNA is TGTGCCAGCAGCTTAAATAACGCAGGGGTAAATTCACCCCTCCACTTT.

This clonotype showed up just once. The chain combines TRBV12-3 or TRBV12-4 with TRBJ2-1; 13 bases fit TRBD2. J gave up 3 bases and V 4 bases, and 6 bases lay outside the gene matches. This CDR3 is 17 amino acids long. The CDR3, as DNA: TGTGCCAGCAGTTCACGGACTAGCGGGAGCCACTACAATGAGCAGTTCTTC. Translation: CASSSRTSGSHYNEQFF.

This clonotype has only a few counts. J is TRBJ1-1 and V is TRBV4-1, with no clear D. The V end lost 0 bases, the J end lost 4 bases, and 9 bases lay between the germline ends. Germline CDR1 is MGHRA and CDR2 is YSYEKL. The CDR3 totals 14 residues. Written as DNA, the CDR3 is TGCGCCAGCAGCCAAGAAGGGTCTCGCACTGAAGCTTTCTTT. Translation gives CASSQEGSRTEAFF.

This clonotype came up many times. The gene calls are TRBV9 and TRBJ1-1; TRBD1 matches 11 bases. With V trimmed by 3 bases and J by 5 bases, 3 bases remained unmatched. The CDR3 has 14 amino acids. The V gene's germline CDR1 is SGDLS and CDR2 YYNGEE. DNA for the CDR3: TGTGCCAGCAGCGGAGGGACAGGGGGAACTGAAGCTTTCTTT. It codes for CASSGGTGGTEAFF.

J is TRBJ1-6 and V is TRBV5-1, with D possibly TRBD1 on 6 matching bases. In germline, CDR1 is SGHRS, CDR2 YFSETQ. The CDR3 contains 14 residues. Deletions cut 4 bases from V and 10 bases from J, with 15 bases between. The CDR3 nucleotides read TGCGCCAGCAGCCCAGACAGGTATGACTCACCCCTCCACTTT. Its protein is CASSPDRYDSPLHF.

The chain employs TRBV20-1 and TRBJ1-3; 7 nucleotides match TRBD1. The V gene end was trimmed by 4 bases and the J gene end by 2 bases; junction bases not matched to a gene: 5. The length of the CDR3 is 14 residues. Germline V gives CDR1 DFQATT, CDR2 SNEGSKA (reference sequence). The DNA of the CDR3 is TGCAGTGCTAAGTTAACAGGGGCTGGAAACACCATATATTTT. Amino acid sequence: CSAKLTGAGNTIYF.